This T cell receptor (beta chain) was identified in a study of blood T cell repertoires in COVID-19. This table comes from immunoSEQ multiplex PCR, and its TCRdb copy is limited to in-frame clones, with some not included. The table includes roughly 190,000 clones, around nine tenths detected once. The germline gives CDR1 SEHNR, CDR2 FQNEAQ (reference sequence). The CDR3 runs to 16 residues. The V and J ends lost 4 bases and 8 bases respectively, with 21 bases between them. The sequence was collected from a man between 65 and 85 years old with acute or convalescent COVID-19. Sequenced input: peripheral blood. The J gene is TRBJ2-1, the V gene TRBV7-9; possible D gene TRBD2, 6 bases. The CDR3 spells CASSSVGGVDRYEQFF. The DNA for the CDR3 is TGTGCCAGCAGCTCCGTCGGGGGAGTGGATCGTTATGAGCAGTTCTTC.